A selection of T cell receptor beta chains follows, all from one sample in a study of blood T cell repertoires in COVID-19. Profiling relied on immunoSEQ multiplex PCR, and the TCRdb table lists in-frame clones only, not all of them. Of around 170,000 clones listed, under 80% were seen once; the top ten hold around 3%. The sample consisted of peripheral blood. The receptors were sampled from a woman aged 80 or over with acute or convalescent COVID-19. Both conserved end residues are part of each CDR3. D genes are given only for firm matches. The size field is filled for only some rows; it gives once, few, many or a size class.

17,TRBV4-3,TRBJ1-6,TRBD1,NA,CASSPDAGQGNNSPLHF,TGCGCCAGCAGCCCCGACGCGGGACAGGGCAATAATTCACCCCTCCACTTT
11,TRBV7-8,TRBJ2-5,NA,once,CASSRTETQYF,TGTGCCTCTAGTCGAACGGAGACCCAGTACTTC
17,TRBV5-1,TRBJ2-1,TRBD2,NA,CASSLVPLAGVNNEQFF,TGCGCCAGCAGCTTGGTCCCCCTAGCGGGAGTTAATAATGAGCAGTTCTTC
14,TRBV30,TRBJ2-3,TRBD2,few,CAWRVVAGTRAQYF,TGTGCCTGGAGGGTCGTAGCGGGCACGAGGGCGCAGTATTTT
17,TRBV19,TRBJ2-6,NA,NA,CASSPHYEDSGANVLTF,TGTGCCAGTAGTCCCCACTACGAGGACTCTGGGGCCAACGTCCTGACTTTC
16,TRBV3-1/TRBV3-2,TRBJ2-2,NA,few,CASSQVPGANTGELFF,TGTGCCAGCAGCCAAGTCCCCGGGGCGAACACCGGGGAGCTGTTTTTT
13,TRBV7-9,TRBJ1-2,NA,NA,CASSLETGYGYTF,TGTGCCAGCAGCTTAGAAACTGGCTATGGCTACACCTTC
14,TRBV18,TRBJ1-2,TRBD1,NA,CASSLREGAIGYTF,TGTGCCAGCTCACTACGGGAGGGGGCGATTGGCTACACCTTC
17,TRBV11-2,TRBJ1-1,NA,NA,CASSRDTNYLMNTEAFF,TGTGCCAGCAGCCGGGACACGAACTATTTAATGAACACTGAAGCTTTCTTT
16,TRBV5-8,TRBJ2-1,NA,NA,CASSLVWDSSYNEQFF,TGTGCCAGCAGCTTGGTGTGGGACTCGTCCTACAATGAGCAGTTCTTC